The source of this T cell receptor beta chain is a study of Graves' ophthalmopathy and Graves' hyperthyroidism. Pregnant or lactating patients and those with other autoimmune diseases or uncontrolled infections were excluded. RNA transcripts yielded amplified TCR beta CDR3 regions. The authors performed first-round RT-PCR with HTBI primers and then a second-round multiplex PCR. Each CDR3 protein is one row after TCRdb ran MiXCR on the multiplex PCR reads. The sample has around 590,000 distinct CDR3 sequences, under 45% seen once. V lost 11 bases and J lost 2, with 13 bases in between. Germline lookup yields CDR1 MGHDK and CDR2 SYGVNS. This CDR3 has 12 amino acids.

This sequence joins TRBV25-1 and TRBJ2-7; weak D call: TRBD1 (6 bases). Sequenced sample: peripheral blood or thyroid tissue (not recorded which). This receptor was obtained from an adult man with Graves' hyperthyroidism. The CDR3 nucleotides read TGTGCCGCAGGGGTGGGGACCTACGAGCAGTACTTC. Translated, it gives CAAGVGTYEQYF.